Below are 13 T cell receptor beta chains sequenced from a single sample in a study of T cells in Graves' hyperthyroidism and ophthalmopathy. Researchers amplified the TCR beta CDR3 regions from RNA transcripts. A first-round RT-PCR of the TCR CDR3 used the HTBI primer set. TCRdb re-called the multiplex PCR reads through MiXCR, storing one row per CDR3 protein. This sample has under 400,000 distinct CDR3 sequences, with roughly 23% found just once. The source material was blood. The origin of the receptors is a woman in her forties or fifties with Graves' hyperthyroidism.

In its sample, this clonotype was seen many times. The CDR3 nucleotides read TGTGCCTGGAGTTTGGGGGCGGGAGAGACCCAGTACTTC. Translated, it gives CAWSLGAGETQYF. The rearrangement uses TRBV30 and TRBJ2-5; D is possibly TRBD1 (6 bases). Trimming removed 2 bases from V and 4 bases from J, with 11 bases in between. There are 13 residues in the CDR3. Germline CDR1 is GTSNPN and CDR2 is SVGIG (reference sequence).

This clonotype was found many times. The chain is built from TRBV11-1 and TRBJ2-1, with 7 positions matching TRBD1. Germline V lookup: CDR1 SGHAT, CDR2 FQDESV (reference sequence). After removal of 5 bases from V and 4 bases from J, the junction contained 8 bases not matched to a gene. The CDR3 spans 15 residues. This chain's CDR3 is CASSITGTAYNEQFF. The CDR3 DNA follows: TGTGCCAGCAGCATAACCGGGACAGCGTACAATGAGCAGTTCTTC.

This clonotype has ten or more counts. The genes are TRBV20-1 and TRBJ2-5; D ambiguous. Germline V gene sequence: CDR1 DFQATT, CDR2 SNEGSKA (reference sequence). The CDR3 length is 10 residues. V gave up 5 bases and J gave up 3 bases, with 4 bases separating them. The CDR3 spells CSAYKETQYF. DNA for the CDR3: TGCAGTGCTTACAAAGAGACCCAGTACTTC.

This chain joins TRBV12-3 or TRBV12-4 and TRBJ1-5; the D gene is possibly TRBD1 (6 bases). V dropped 6 bases and J dropped 1 base, with 10 bases sitting between them. The CDR3 contains 14 residues. The CDR3 is CASSQGTSNQPQHF. The DNA for the CDR3 is TGTGCCAGCAGCCAGGGGACAAGCAATCAGCCCCAGCATTTT.

This rearrangement joins TRBV6-1 to TRBJ2-1; TRBD2 matches at 13 bases. Per germline, CDR1 MNHNS and CDR2 SASEGT. This CDR3 spans 16 amino acids. V shed 2 bases and J 6 bases; nucleotides not matched to a gene: 4. The CDR3 sequence is CASSERGLAGFNEQFF. CDR3 coding DNA: TGTGCCAGCAGTGAAAGGGGACTAGCGGGGTTCAATGAGCAGTTCTTC.

The V gene is TRBV2, the J gene TRBJ2-1; TRBD2 is a possible D gene (5 bases). Trimming left V 6 bases short and J 5 bases short, with 17 bases between. The V gene's germline CDR1 is SNHLY and CDR2 FYNNEI. This CDR3 has 15 amino acids. CDR3 coding DNA: TGTGCCAGCAGAGGCGGGCCCTCCTATAACAATGAGCAGTTCTTC. Protein: CASRGGPSYNNEQFF.

The chain links TRBV7-2 to TRBJ2-7; 12 nucleotides match TRBD1. V was clipped by 5 bases and J by 5 bases; unmatched bases: 7. This CDR3 contains 15 residues. From germline, CDR1 is SGHTA and CDR2 FQGNSA. CDR3 protein: CASSATGQGAHEQYF. The CDR3 DNA reads TGTGCCAGCAGCGCTACGGGACAGGGGGCACACGAGCAGTACTTC.

This clonotype was seen at least ten times. This chain joins TRBV3-1 and TRBJ2-3, with 7 nucleotides matching TRBD2. The length of the CDR3 is 15 residues. Germline CDR1 is LGHDT and CDR2 is YNNKEL (reference sequence). After removal of 0 bases from V and 3 bases from J, the junction contained 3 bases not matched to a gene. This chain's CDR3 is CASSQDRGRTDTQYF. Here the CDR3 DNA reads TGTGCCAGCAGCCAAGATCGCGGGAGAACAGATACGCAGTATTTT.

In its sample, this clonotype was seen many times. The J gene is TRBJ1-5, the V gene TRBV12-3 or TRBV12-4, with 11 bases identical to TRBD1. The CDR3 contains 15 residues. V shed 1 base and J 11 bases; nucleotides not matched to a gene: 7. The CDR3 spells CASSLGTGGVRAQHF. CDR3 DNA sequence: TGTGCCAGCAGTTTAGGGACAGGGGGCGTGAGGGCCCAGCATTTT.

This clonotype was recorded many times. V is TRBV20-1 and J is TRBJ1-5, with D possibly matching TRBD1 (6 bases). Germline values: CDR1 DFQATT, CDR2 SNEGSKA (reference sequence). This CDR3 comprises 12 residues. Trimming took 3 bases from V and 5 from J, leaving 8 bases between them. CDR3 sequence: CSASPGDQPQHF. In DNA form, the CDR3 reads TGCAGTGCTAGTCCAGGGGATCAGCCCCAGCATTTT.

This clonotype was picked up a small number of times. The V and J genes are TRBV29-1 and TRBJ2-5, with D unresolved. The ends were cut back, 1 base at V and 4 bases at J, with 4 bases in the middle. This CDR3 has 11 amino acids. The germline V gene has CDR1 SQVTM and CDR2 ANQGSEA. The CDR3 bases are TGCAGCGTTGAAGTGGGAGAGACCCAGTACTTC. It is translated as CSVEVGETQYF.

V gene TRBV27 combines with J gene TRBJ2-7; 10 nucleotides match TRBD1. J gave up 7 bases and V 7 bases, and 13 bases lay outside the gene matches. The germline V gene has CDR1 MNHEY and CDR2 SMNVEV (reference sequence). The CDR3 runs 15 residues. CDR3 nucleotides: TGTGCCAGCACAATCTCCGGGACAGGGGTTGGAGAGCAGTACTTC. Its translation is CASTISGTGVGEQYF.

This clonotype was observed a few times. DNA for the CDR3: TGTGCCAGCAGCACTCAGCGGACAGGGACCACTGAAGCTTTCTTT. This codes for CASSTQRTGTTEAFF. The V gene is TRBV9, the J gene TRBJ1-1; TRBD1 agrees at 8 bases. This CDR3 has 15 residues. V lost 4 bases, J lost 4 bases, and 9 bases stayed unmatched. Per germline, CDR1 SGDLS and CDR2 YYNGEE.